This T cell receptor (beta chain) came from a study of CD8 T cells in ankylosing spondylitis. The study, taken as a whole, reports: For ankylosing spondylitis blood, a TCR beta motif of 7 or 8 highly homologous variants appeared characteristic. The clones that were linked to disease were reported to be significantly enriched in matched synovial fluid samples from ankylosing spondylitis patients. Within peripheral blood, clones linked to disease were CD8+ and relatively rare. Both synovial fluid and blood in reactive arthritis had previously been reported to carry some motif variants.

The TCR beta libraries were generated through quantitative 5'-RACE incorporating molecular barcodes. TCRdb reprocessed the 5' RACE reads with MiXCR, giving one entry per CDR3 protein. The repertoire holds hundreds of thousands of distinct CDR3 sequences, with roughly 26% as singletons. Concerning this clonotype itself: Its antigen is not known.

This CDR3 has 15 amino acids. The V and J ends lost 2 bases and 9 bases, in that order; junction bases with no gene match: 6. The sample was blood, either unsorted or a sorted T cell fraction (not recorded which). The J gene is TRBJ2-1, the V gene TRBV12-3 or TRBV12-4; TRBD2 agrees at 11 bases. The clonotype comes from a male donor with ankylosing spondylitis. The DNA for the CDR3 is TGTGCCAGCAGTTTAATAGCGGGAGGGCGCGGTGAGCAGTTCTTC. It translates to CASSLIAGGRGEQFF.